This TCR beta chain came from a study of T cell responses to AZD1222 COVID-19 vaccine. The study, taken as a whole, reports: Only a handful of AZD1222 recipients tested seropositive at baseline. Clonal diversity may have been underestimated, and the donors were mostly white British, with more females than males. Scientists sampled the repertoires only once the peak T cell response had passed.

The data were produced by immunoSEQ multiplex PCR, yet TCRdb's version contains in-frame clones alone and is incomplete. The sample lists 40,000 to 60,000 clones; 79% were seen once. This clone was detected once. Its antigen remains unidentified. The starting material was peripheral blood, obtained on day 0 of MenACWY control vaccination. The sequence was collected from an adult in good health.

DNA of the CDR3: TGTGCCAGCAGCTCACGACAGGGAAGATTCACTGAAGCTTTCTTT. Amino acids: CASSSRQGRFTEAFF. This sequence joins TRBV13 and TRBJ1-1, with 7 bases that match TRBD1. Looked up from germline, CDR1 is PRHDT and CDR2 is FYEKMQ (reference sequence). Trimming removed 4 bases from V and 4 bases from J; junction bases left unmatched: 9. CDR3 length: 15 residues. Full variable domain (remainder filled in from reference TRBV13 and TRBJ1-1): AAGVIQSPRHLIKEKRETATLKCYPIPRHDTVYWYQQGPGQDPQFLISFYEKMQSDKGSIPDRFSAQQFSDYHSELNMSSLELGDSALYFCASSSRQGRFTEAFFGQGTRLTVV.